Shown below are 32 T cell receptor beta chains from a single sample sequenced in a study of blood T cell repertoires in COVID-19 (dated by TCRdb to 2018 to 2021). Receptor libraries were prepared by the immunoSEQ multiplex PCR assay. This is the immuneACCESS table as TCRdb keeps it, with only in-frame sequences that have V and J called. A part of the clones is gone; compared with another copy, unresolved V genes explain less than half, and the rest is unexplained. The sample contains more than 45,000 clones, about 83% of them found a single time. The ten top clones hold about 6.5% of the sample. The sequenced material came from peripheral blood. Source of these receptors: a woman aged 60-75 years with COVID-19, enrolled during active disease.

This clone was counted only a few times. The chain carries TRBV24-1 and TRBJ2-3; 12 positions match TRBD2. Trimming at V came to 4 bases and at J to 10 bases, leaving 14 bases not matched to a gene. The CDR3 spans 17 residues. CDR1 KGHDR and CDR2 SFDVKD come from the germline V gene. The chain's CDR3 is CATSDPLAGGPKGAQYF. The DNA for the CDR3 is TGTGCCACCAGTGACCCACTAGCGGGAGGCCCAAAGGGAGCGCAGTATTTT.

This clone was detected a few times. The chain joins TRBV5-1 to TRBJ1-3; D gene unclear. Germline V gene data show CDR1 as SGHRS and CDR2 as YFSETQ. V shed 0 bases and J shed 8 bases, with 12 bases lying between them. The CDR3 extends over 14 amino acids. For the CDR3, the DNA is TGCGCCAGCAGCTTGGCCAGTTCGAGGGACACCATATATTTT. It is translated as CASSLASSRDTIYF. Looking up the rest from reference TRBV5-1 and TRBJ1-3 gives the full variable domain: KAGVTQTPRYLIKTRGQQVTLSCSPISGHRSVSWYQQTPGQGLQFLFEYFSETQRNKGNFPGRFSGRQFSNSRSEMNVSTLELGDSALYLCASSLASSRDTIYFGEGSWLTVV.

This clone has just a few counts. The chain carries TRBV28 and TRBJ2-7, with D hard to call. The germline V gene has CDR1 MDHEN and CDR2 SYDVKM. The CDR3 runs to 11 residues. Trimming pared 6 bases from V and 2 bases from J, leaving 5 bases between. The CDR3 DNA is TGTGCCAGCAGCCTTACCTACGAGCAGTACTTC. Its translation: CASSLTYEQYF.

This chain joins TRBV14 and TRBJ2-4, with D perhaps matching TRBD1 (6 bases). Germline CDR1 reads SGHDN; CDR2 reads FVKESK. This CDR3 is 13 amino acids long. Trimming left V 5 bases short and J 4 bases short, with 9 bases between. The CDR3 loop is CASSTGQKNIQYF. Here the CDR3 DNA reads TGTGCCAGCAGCACCGGACAGAAAAACATTCAGTACTTC.

The J gene is TRBJ1-1, the V gene TRBV7-9, with a possible D match to TRBD1 (5 bases). Trimming stripped 5 bases from V and 4 bases from J, with 14 bases between. This CDR3 contains 14 residues. Germline-derived CDR1 and CDR2 are SEHNR and FQNEAQ (reference sequence). In nucleotides, the CDR3 is TGTGCCAGCAGCCACCAGGGTTACGGCACTGAAGCTTTCTTT. It specifies CASSHQGYGTEAFF.

The chain combines TRBV7-2 with TRBJ1-1, with 7 positions matching TRBD1. CDR1 is SGHTA and CDR2 is FQGNSA in the germline V gene. V shed 5 bases, J shed 4 bases, and the junction held 4 bases outside the gene matches. The CDR3 extends over 13 amino acids. This CDR3 reads CASSPGQVTEAFF. The DNA for the CDR3 is TGTGCCAGCAGCCCTGGACAGGTCACTGAAGCTTTCTTT.

The rearrangement joins TRBV28 to TRBJ2-1, with 8 nucleotides matching TRBD2. Germline lookup yields CDR1 MDHEN and CDR2 SYDVKM. V trimming: 1 base; J trimming: 8 bases; junction bases outside the gene matches: 7. This CDR3 has 15 amino acids. This chain's CDR3 is CASSLSGLGLDEQFF. The CDR3 region has the DNA TGTGCCAGCAGTTTATCGGGACTAGGATTGGATGAGCAGTTCTTC.

The rearrangement links TRBV27 to TRBJ2-1; TRBD2 aligns across 7 bases. Germline V gene sequence: CDR1 MNHEY, CDR2 SMNVEV (reference sequence). The CDR3 extends over 15 amino acids. Trimming cost V 2 bases and J 3 bases; bases outside gene matches: 4. CDR3: CASSLRGGSYNEQFF. The CDR3 DNA sequence: TGTGCCAGCAGTTTAAGGGGCGGGAGCTACAATGAGCAGTTCTTC.

The chain recombines TRBV28 with TRBJ2-7; 9 bases are a match to TRBD2. V dropped 3 bases and J dropped 5; count of bases not matched to a gene: 8. The CDR3 consists of 15 residues. The germline gives CDR1 MDHEN, CDR2 SYDVKM. This CDR3 is CASSFGAGGPNEQYF. As DNA, the CDR3 is TGTGCCAGCAGTTTCGGGGCGGGAGGGCCCAACGAGCAGTACTTC.

V usage is TRBV7-6 and J usage is TRBJ2-2, with 9 bases identical to TRBD1. Germline V gene lookup returns CDR1 SGHVS and CDR2 FNYEAQ. The V gene end was trimmed by 4 bases and the J gene end by 6 bases; junction bases not matched to a gene: 18. There are 19 residues in the CDR3. The CDR3 sequence: CASSSTPGQGQFVAGELFF. The CDR3 DNA follows: TGTGCCAGCAGCTCGACGCCGGGACAGGGTCAATTTGTGGCCGGGGAGCTGTTTTTT.

The rearrangement links TRBV4-2 to TRBJ2-7; 7 bases agree with TRBD2. Germline CDR1 LGHNA, CDR2 YNFKEQ. V lost 3 bases to trimming and J lost 2 bases; unmatched junction nucleotides: 7. This CDR3 contains 15 residues. The CDR3: CASSHALAITYEQYF. The CDR3 DNA sequence: TGTGCCAGCAGCCATGCACTAGCGATTACCTACGAGCAGTACTTC.

Written as DNA, the CDR3 is TGTGCCAGCAGTGCGGACAGGGTTTCGGCTTTCTTT. Its translation: CASSADRVSAFF. The V call is TRBV25-1, the J call TRBJ1-1, with 8 bases fitting TRBD1. CDR1 is MGHDK and CDR2 is SYGVNS in the germline V gene. The trim removed 4 bases at V and 11 bases at J, leaving 6 bases unmatched. The CDR3 length is 12 residues.

The chain joins TRBV6-5 to TRBJ2-1, with D perhaps matching TRBD2 (5 bases). Germline loops: CDR1 MNHEY, CDR2 SVGAGI. The V end was cut by 0 bases, the J end by 2 bases, with 11 bases between. CDR3 size: 16 residues. CDR3 sequence (DNA): TGTGCCAGCAGTTACTCGAGGGAACGAGCCTACAATGAGCAGTTCTTC. It encodes CASSYSRERAYNEQFF.

The chain uses TRBV5-8 and TRBJ1-5, with D perhaps TRBD1 (5 bases). Trimming cost V 6 bases and J 0 bases, with 10 bases left between them. There are 14 residues in the CDR3. The V gene's germline CDR1 is SGHTS and CDR2 YDEGEE. The CDR3 bases are TGTGCCAGCAACGGGGGAGGTAGCAATCAGCCCCAGCATTTT. Translated, it gives CASNGGGSNQPQHF.

The chain couples TRBV6-2 or TRBV6-3 to TRBJ2-7; D gene unclear. The CDR3 covers 13 residues. The V gene lost 0 bases and the J gene lost 3 bases, with 6 bases spanning the gap. The germline V gene encodes CDR1 MNHEY and CDR2 SVGEGT. Written as DNA, the CDR3 is TGTGCCAGCAGTTACTCGATACACTACGAGCAGTACTTC. Translated, it gives CASSYSIHYEQYF.

The gene calls are TRBV5-1 and TRBJ1-5, with TRBD1 matching over 7 bases. Germline values: CDR1 SGHRS, CDR2 YFSETQ. CDR3 length: 15 amino acids. J gave up 3 bases and V 4 bases, and 7 bases lay outside the gene matches. The CDR3 loop reads CASSPEGAPNQPQHF. CDR3 bases: TGCGCCAGCAGCCCTGAGGGGGCTCCCAATCAGCCCCAGCATTTT.

The rearrangement joins TRBV5-4 to TRBJ2-3, with 9 bases that match TRBD2. CDR3 length: 17 amino acids. J was trimmed by 4 bases and V by 4 bases; bases with no gene match: 13. Germline V gene sequence: CDR1 SGHNT, CDR2 YYREEE (reference sequence). Here the CDR3 reads CASSPGVAAGGPDTQYF. CDR3 bases: TGTGCCAGCAGCCCGGGAGTGGCGGCGGGAGGGCCAGATACGCAGTATTTT.

The genes are TRBV28 and TRBJ1-5; D gene ambiguous. Trimming stripped 2 bases from V and 7 bases from J, with 12 bases between. The CDR3 length is 14 residues. Germline CDR1 reads MDHEN; CDR2 reads SYDVKM. CDR3 protein: CASSLTPVVQPQHF. The CDR3 coding sequence is TGTGCCAGCAGTTTAACACCCGTTGTACAGCCCCAGCATTTT.

This chain joins TRBV3-1 (or the pseudogene TRBV3-2) and TRBJ2-3; 10 bases are shared with TRBD2. This CDR3 is built from 16 residues. Trimming removed 1 base from V and 3 bases from J; junction bases left unmatched: 4. Germline CDR1 LGHDT, CDR2 YNNKEL (reference sequence). CDR3 nucleotide sequence: TGTGCCAGCAGCCAAGTAGGGACTAGCGCTACAGATACGCAGTATTTT. Amino acids: CASSQVGTSATDTQYF.

V and J are TRBV27 and TRBJ2-1; 10 bases map to TRBD2. The CDR3 is 17 amino acids. Germline loops: CDR1 MNHEY, CDR2 SMNVEV (reference sequence). With 5 bases clipped from V and 1 base from J, the junction kept 8 bases outside the gene matches. CDR3 sequence reads: CASSPPSGSGSYNEQFF. Here the CDR3 DNA reads TGTGCCAGCAGTCCCCCTAGCGGGAGTGGGTCCTACAATGAGCAGTTCTTC.

The V and J genes are TRBV5-6 and TRBJ2-1; 7 positions agree with TRBD1. Germline trimming cut 0 bases from V and 8 bases from J; bases unmatched to any gene: 5. The CDR3 sequence is 14 residues long. The V gene's germline CDR1 is SGHDT and CDR2 YYEEEE. CDR3 residues: CASSLGQGYDEQFF. CDR3 bases: TGTGCCAGCAGCTTGGGACAGGGTTACGATGAGCAGTTCTTC.

The rearrangement uses TRBV6-5 and TRBJ1-1, with D tentatively TRBD1 (6 bases). This CDR3 has 13 residues. Germline CDR1 is MNHEY and CDR2 is SVGAGI. V was trimmed by 7 bases and J by 4 bases, leaving 13 bases between them. The CDR3 sequence: CASTQGTGTEAFF. DNA for the CDR3: TGTGCCAGCACCCAGGGGACGGGCACTGAAGCTTTCTTT.

This sequence joins TRBV6-5 and TRBJ1-5, with D possibly TRBD1 on 6 matching bases. The CDR3 covers 13 residues. Germline V CDR1 and CDR2: MNHEY, SVGAGI. Trimming shortened V by 5 bases and J by 3 bases, and 8 bases separated the two germline ends. As DNA, the CDR3 is TGTGCCAGCAGTAGGGACACCAATCAGCCCCAGCATTTT. Its translation is CASSRDTNQPQHF.

This chain joins TRBV28 and TRBJ2-3; no firm D call. Trimming removed 2 bases from V and 5 bases from J, with 5 bases in between. The CDR3 runs 12 residues. Germline values: CDR1 MDHEN, CDR2 SYDVKM. The chain's CDR3 is CASSLVKDTQYF. DNA for the CDR3: TGTGCCAGCAGTTTAGTCAAAGATACGCAGTATTTT.

In DNA, the CDR3 is TGTGCCAGCGGACAGGTTACCTACAATGAGCAGTTCTTC. Encoded protein: CASGQVTYNEQFF. The chain joins TRBV2 to TRBJ2-1, with TRBD1 matching 7 bases. V was clipped by 8 bases and J by 2 bases; unmatched bases: 3. CDR3 length: 13 amino acids. CDR1 and CDR2 (germline): SNHLY, FYNNEI.

This rearrangement joins TRBV3-1 (or the pseudogene TRBV3-2) to TRBJ2-1; 11 bases are shared with TRBD2. This CDR3 has 18 amino acids. The junction had 10 bases not matched to a gene; V was cut back by 0 bases and J by 6 bases. Germline V gene data show CDR1 as LGHDT and CDR2 as YNNKEL (reference sequence). CDR3 DNA: TGTGCCAGCAGCCAAGAAGGGCTAGCGGGAGGTTTTTCCAATGAGCAGTTCTTC. Protein: CASSQEGLAGGFSNEQFF.

The V and J genes are TRBV7-8 and TRBJ2-1; D is undetermined. V was trimmed by 0 bases and J by 7 bases, leaving 4 bases between them. Germline assignment: CDR1 SGHVS and CDR2 FQNEAQ. This CDR3 is 12 amino acids long. Written as DNA, the CDR3 is TGTGCCAGCAGCTTAGCCCGGAATGAGCAGTTCTTC. Protein: CASSLARNEQFF.

The chain combines TRBV3-1 (or the pseudogene TRBV3-2) with TRBJ2-7; 11 bases line up with TRBD2. The CDR3 covers 15 residues. Germline V gene sequence: CDR1 LGHDT, CDR2 YNNKEL (reference sequence). V gave up 5 bases and J gave up 6 bases; unmatched junction bases: 9. This CDR3 reads CASSGSRLAGGEQYF. CDR3 DNA sequence: TGTGCCAGCAGCGGGTCGAGGCTAGCGGGAGGCGAGCAGTACTTC.

This clone is a singleton in its sample. The rearrangement links TRBV6-5 to TRBJ2-7; TRBD2 aligns across 10 bases. Trimming cost V 8 bases and J 3 bases; bases outside gene matches: 10. The CDR3 has 15 residues. Germline-derived CDR1 and CDR2 are MNHEY and SVGAGI. CDR3 residues: CASRRSSGRFYEQYF. The CDR3 nucleotides read TGTGCCAGCCGTCGTTCTAGCGGGAGATTCTACGAGCAGTACTTC.

This sequence joins TRBV18 and TRBJ1-1; TRBD1 might be the D (6 bases). The CDR3 has 13 residues. Germline V gene sequence: CDR1 KGHSH, CDR2 LQKENI. Trimming pared 3 bases from V and 3 bases from J, leaving 8 bases between. CDR3 in amino acids: CASSPDRYTEAFF. The CDR3 DNA sequence: TGTGCCAGCTCACCCGACAGGTACACTGAAGCTTTCTTT.

This rearrangement joins TRBV3-1 (or the pseudogene TRBV3-2) to TRBJ2-7, with TRBD1 matching over 8 bases. This CDR3 spans 18 amino acids. The V segment lost 0 bases and the J segment 7 bases; nucleotides outside the gene matches: 17. The germline V gene encodes CDR1 LGHDT and CDR2 YNNKEL (reference sequence). The CDR3 is CASSQERFGSRGLREQYF. CDR3 coding DNA: TGTGCCAGCAGCCAAGAAAGGTTCGGGAGCAGGGGGCTACGGGAGCAGTACTTC.

The chain is built from TRBV4-1 and TRBJ1-2; possibly TRBD1 for D (6 bases). CDR1 is MGHRA, CDR2 YSYEKL, per germline. Trimming removed 1 base from V and 1 base from J, with 16 bases in between. This CDR3 has 17 amino acids. CDR3 sequence reads: CASSQGRSGAVNYGYTF. The CDR3, as DNA: TGCGCCAGCAGCCAAGGTCGGTCAGGGGCAGTTAACTATGGCTACACCTTC.